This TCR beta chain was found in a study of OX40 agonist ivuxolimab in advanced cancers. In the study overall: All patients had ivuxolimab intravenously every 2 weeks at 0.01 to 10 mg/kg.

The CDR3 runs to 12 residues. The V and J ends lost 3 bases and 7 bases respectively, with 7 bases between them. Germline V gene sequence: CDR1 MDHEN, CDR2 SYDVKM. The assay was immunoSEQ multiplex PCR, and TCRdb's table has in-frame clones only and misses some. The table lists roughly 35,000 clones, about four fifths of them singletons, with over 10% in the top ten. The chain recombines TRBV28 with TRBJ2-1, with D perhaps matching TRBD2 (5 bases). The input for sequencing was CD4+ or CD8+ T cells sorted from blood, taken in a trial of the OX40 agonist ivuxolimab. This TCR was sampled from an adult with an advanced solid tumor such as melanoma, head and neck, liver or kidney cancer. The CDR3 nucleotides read TGTGCCAGCAGTTTTCGGAGGAATGAGCAGTTCTTC. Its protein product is CASSFRRNEQFF.